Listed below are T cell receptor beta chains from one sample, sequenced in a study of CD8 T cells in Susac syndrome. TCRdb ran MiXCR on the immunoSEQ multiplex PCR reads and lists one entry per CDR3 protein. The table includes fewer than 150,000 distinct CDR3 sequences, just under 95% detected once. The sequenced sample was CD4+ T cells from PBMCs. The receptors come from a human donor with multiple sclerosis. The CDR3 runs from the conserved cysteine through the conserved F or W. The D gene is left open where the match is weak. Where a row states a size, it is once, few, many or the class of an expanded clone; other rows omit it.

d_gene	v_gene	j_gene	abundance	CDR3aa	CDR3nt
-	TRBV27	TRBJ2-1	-	CASRDRELNEQFF	TGTGCCAGCAGGGATAGGGAATTAAATGAGCAGTTCTTC
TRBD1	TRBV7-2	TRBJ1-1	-	CASRETGEAEEAFF	TGTGCCAGCAGGGAAACAGGGGAAGCAGAAGAAGCTTTCTTT
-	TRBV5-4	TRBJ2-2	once	CASSPGTTGELFF	TGTGCCAGCAGCCCCGGGACTACCGGGGAGCTGTTTTTT
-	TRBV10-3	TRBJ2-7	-	CAISEGSSGYEQYF	TGTGCCATCAGTGAAGGGTCATCAGGCTACGAGCAGTACTTC
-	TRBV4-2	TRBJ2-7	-	CASSQVGGEYEQYF	TGTGCCAGCAGCCAAGTAGGGGGGGAGTACGAGCAGTACTTC
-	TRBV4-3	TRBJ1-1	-	CASSQDSGTNTEAFF	TGCGCCAGCAGCCAAGATTCAGGGACGAACACTGAAGCTTTCTTT
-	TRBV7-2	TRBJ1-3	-	CASSFTAGRENTIYF	TGTGCCAGCAGCTTTACAGCAGGTCGAGAAAACACCATATATTTT
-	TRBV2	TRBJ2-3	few	CASSGQGTDTQYF	TGTGCCAGCAGTGGACAGGGCACAGATACGCAGTATTTT
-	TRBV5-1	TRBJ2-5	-	CASSPSGRARAGETQYF	TGCGCCAGCAGCCCCTCAGGCCGGGCCAGGGCGGGAGAGACCCAGTACTTC
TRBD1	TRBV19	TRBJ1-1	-	CASSKIKGAMNTEAFF	TGTGCCAGTAGTAAAATAAAGGGGGCCATGAACACTGAAGCTTTCTTT
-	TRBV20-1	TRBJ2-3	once	CSASGRDTQYF	TGCAGTGCTAGTGGGAGGGATACGCAGTATTTT
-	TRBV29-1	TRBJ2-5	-	CSVIAPDSRPETQYF	TGCAGCGTAATCGCCCCGGACAGCCGGCCGGAGACCCAGTACTTC
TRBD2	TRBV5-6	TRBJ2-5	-	CASSSLAGGRTQYF	TGTGCCAGCAGCTCACTAGCGGGGGGGCGGACCCAGTACTTC
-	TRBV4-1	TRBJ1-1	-	CASSQVRLGTEAFF	TGCGCCAGCAGCCAAGTTCGTTTGGGGACTGAAGCTTTCTTT
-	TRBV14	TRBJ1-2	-	CASSQNRAYGYTF	TGTGCCAGCAGCCAGAATAGGGCATATGGCTACACCTTC
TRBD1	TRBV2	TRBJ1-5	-	CASRTGFGLLQPQHF	TGTGCCAGCAGGACAGGGTTTGGCTTGTTGCAGCCCCAGCATTTT
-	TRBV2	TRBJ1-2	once	CASSGRGEYTF	TGTGCCAGCAGCGGCCGGGGAGAGTACACCTTC
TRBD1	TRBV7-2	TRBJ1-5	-	CASSPGQGNQPQHF	TGTGCCAGCAGCCCAGGACAGGGTAATCAGCCCCAGCATTTT
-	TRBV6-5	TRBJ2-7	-	CASRPGPGSYEQYF	TGTGCCAGCAGGCCGGGACCGGGATCCTACGAGCAGTACTTC
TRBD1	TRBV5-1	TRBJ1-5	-	CASSNGQGGNQPQHF	TGCGCCAGCAGCAACGGACAGGGTGGAAATCAGCCCCAGCATTTT
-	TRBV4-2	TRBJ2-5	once	CASSQASQQETQYF	TGTGCCAGCAGCCAAGCGAGCCAGCAAGAGACCCAGTACTTC
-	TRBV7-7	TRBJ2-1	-	CASSTDAGGGNEQFF	TGTGCCAGCAGCACCGATGCCGGGGGTGGGAATGAGCAGTTCTTC
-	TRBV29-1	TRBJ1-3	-	CSGRAASGNTIYF	TGCAGCGGGAGGGCAGCCTCTGGAAACACCATATATTTT
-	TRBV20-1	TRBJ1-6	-	CSACEIGSPLHF	TGCAGTGCGTGCGAAATTGGGTCACCCCTCCACTTT
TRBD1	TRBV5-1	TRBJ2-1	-	CASSSGQVTHGEQFF	TGCGCCAGCAGCTCCGGACAGGTTACCCATGGTGAGCAGTTCTTC
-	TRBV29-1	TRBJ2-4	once	CSVPTGPQNIQYF	TGCAGCGTTCCTACAGGGCCCCAAAACATTCAGTACTTC
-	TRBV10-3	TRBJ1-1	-	CASQENTEAFF	TGTGCCTCCCAAGAGAACACTGAAGCTTTCTTT
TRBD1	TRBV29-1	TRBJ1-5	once	CSVGQGGQPQHF	TGCAGCGTTGGACAGGGGGGACAGCCCCAGCATTTT
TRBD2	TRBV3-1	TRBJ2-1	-	CASSQELAAYDEQFF	TGTGCCAGCAGCCAAGAGCTAGCGGCTTACGATGAGCAGTTCTTC
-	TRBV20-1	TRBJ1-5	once	CSARSRVGQPQHF	TGCAGTGCTAGATCCAGGGTGGGTCAGCCCCAGCATTTT
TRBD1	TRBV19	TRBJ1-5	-	CASSPTGRTGGQPQHF	TGTGCCAGTAGCCCCACCGGAAGGACAGGGGGACAGCCCCAGCATTTT
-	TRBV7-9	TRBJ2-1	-	CASTPYNEQFF	TGTGCCAGCACACCCTACAATGAGCAGTTCTTC
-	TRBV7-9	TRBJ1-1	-	CASSLVGSAEAFF	TGTGCCAGCAGCTTAGTGGGCAGTGCTGAAGCTTTCTTT
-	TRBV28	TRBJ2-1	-	CASSLLNRQLRYNEQFF	TGTGCCAGCAGTTTACTCAACAGACAGCTACGATACAATGAGCAGTTCTTC
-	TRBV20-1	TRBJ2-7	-	CSAIIPGLGVQYF	TGCAGTGCTATTATTCCGGGACTTGGAGTGCAGTACTTC
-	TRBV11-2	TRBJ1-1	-	CASSPNVWQSIEAFF	TGTGCCAGCAGCCCCAATGTATGGCAGTCAATCGAAGCTTTCTTT
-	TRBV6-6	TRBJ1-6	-	CASTYLAGTKNSPLHF	TGTGCCAGCACCTACCTGGCCGGGACAAAAAATTCACCCCTCCACTTT
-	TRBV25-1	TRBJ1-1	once	CASSASGDAFF	TGTGCCAGCAGTGCTTCGGGGGACGCTTTCTTT
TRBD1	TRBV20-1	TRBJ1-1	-	CSANNVAGGRTEAFF	TGCAGTGCCAACAACGTGGCAGGGGGCCGAACTGAAGCTTTCTTT
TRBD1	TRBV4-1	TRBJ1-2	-	CASSQLPGQGHGYTF	TGCGCCAGCAGCCAACTTCCGGGACAGGGGCATGGCTACACCTTC
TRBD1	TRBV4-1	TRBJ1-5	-	CASSQVTGDLRNQPQHF	TGCGCCAGCAGCCAAGTGACAGGGGATTTGCGCAATCAGCCCCAGCATTTT
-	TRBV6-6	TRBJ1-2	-	CASSYETRGYTF	TGTGCCAGCAGTTACGAGACCAGAGGCTACACCTTC
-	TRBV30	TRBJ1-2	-	CAWSVLRDGYTF	TGTGCCTGGAGTGTACTTAGAGATGGCTACACCTTC
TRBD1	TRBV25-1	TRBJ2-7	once	CASRRTGGGYEQYF	TGTGCCAGCAGGAGGACAGGGGGTGGCTACGAGCAGTACTTC
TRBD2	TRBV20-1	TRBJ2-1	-	CSASLLAGQSSYNEQFF	TGCAGTGCTAGTTTACTAGCGGGGCAATCCTCCTACAATGAGCAGTTCTTC
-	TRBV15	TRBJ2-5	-	CATSRDMRSATAETQYF	TGTGCCACCAGCAGAGATATGAGGTCGGCTACCGCCGAGACCCAGTACTTC
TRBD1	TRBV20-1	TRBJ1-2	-	CSARGDGQGNYGYTF	TGCAGTGCTAGAGGGGACGGACAGGGGAACTATGGCTACACCTTC
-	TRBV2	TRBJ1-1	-	CASRLEQRVNTEAFF	TGTGCCAGCAGACTGGAACAGCGCGTGAACACTGAAGCTTTCTTT
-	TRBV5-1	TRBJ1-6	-	CASSPDISPLHF	TGCGCCAGCAGCCCCGACATTTCACCCCTCCACTTT